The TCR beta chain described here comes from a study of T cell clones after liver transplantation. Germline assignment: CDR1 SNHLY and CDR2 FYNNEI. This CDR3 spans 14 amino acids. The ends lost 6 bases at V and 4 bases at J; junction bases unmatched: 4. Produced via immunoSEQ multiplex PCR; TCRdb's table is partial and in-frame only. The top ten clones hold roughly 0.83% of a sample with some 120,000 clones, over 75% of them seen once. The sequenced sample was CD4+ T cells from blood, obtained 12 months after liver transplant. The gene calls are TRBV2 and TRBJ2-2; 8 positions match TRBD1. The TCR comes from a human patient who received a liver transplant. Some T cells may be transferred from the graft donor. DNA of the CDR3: TGTGCCAGCAGGCCCGGACAGGGCACCGGGGAGCTGTTTTTT. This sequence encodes CASRPGQGTGELFF.